This T cell receptor beta chain stems from a study of CD8+ T cells in alopecia areata. Study findings and constraints: Higher clonality was seen in lesional scalp than in normal scalp, especially in alopecia totalis/universalis.

This clone was counted between two and nine times. The antigen remains undetermined. TCR sequencing used cDNA made by reverse transcription of extracted RNA. Clones were sequenced by immunoSEQ multiplex PCR, and TCRdb holds only the in-frame ones, with some missing. The table records some 220,000 clones, more than 45% of them present only once. The sample's treatment: oral pan-JAK inhibitor, 5-10 mg twice daily. The CDR3 contains 12 residues. V gave up 3 bases and J gave up 2 bases, with 5 bases separating them. The germline CDR1 and CDR2 sequences are SQVTM and ANQGSEA. This chain links TRBV29-1 with TRBJ2-1, with unresolved D. The source is a human donor with alopecia areata. Here the sequenced sample was CD4+ T cells sorted from blood, taken at week 4, from a patient treated with tofacitinib. This chain's CDR3 is CSVETPYNEQFF. The CDR3 DNA reads TGCAGCGTTGAGACCCCCTACAATGAGCAGTTCTTC.